This T cell receptor (beta chain) emerged from a study of shared clonotypes between healthy human individuals. Study observations and caveats: Relative to their counterparts shared across all four donors, non-shared clonotypes exhibited diminished generation probabilities.

Sequencing was performed with immunoSEQ multiplex PCR; in TCRdb, only in-frame clones are kept and a portion is missing. This sample has about 800,000 clones, with about 97% found just once. This CDR3 is built from 16 residues. Trimming removed 3 bases from V and 0 bases from J; junction bases left unmatched: 6. Germline assignment: CDR1 MRHNA and CDR2 SNTAGT. CD45RO-negative cells were positively selected for CCR7, leaving out terminally differentiated effector memory CD45RA+ cells. As for this clone: Antigen unknown.

The specimen was naive CD8+ T cells sorted from blood. This TCR derives from a man under 40 in good health. The gene calls are TRBV6-4 and TRBJ2-3, with 7 bases matching TRBD2. Here the CDR3 DNA reads TGTGCCAGCAGTGAGGGGGGGACGAGTAGCACAGATACGCAGTATTTT. Translating gives CASSEGGTSSTDTQYF.